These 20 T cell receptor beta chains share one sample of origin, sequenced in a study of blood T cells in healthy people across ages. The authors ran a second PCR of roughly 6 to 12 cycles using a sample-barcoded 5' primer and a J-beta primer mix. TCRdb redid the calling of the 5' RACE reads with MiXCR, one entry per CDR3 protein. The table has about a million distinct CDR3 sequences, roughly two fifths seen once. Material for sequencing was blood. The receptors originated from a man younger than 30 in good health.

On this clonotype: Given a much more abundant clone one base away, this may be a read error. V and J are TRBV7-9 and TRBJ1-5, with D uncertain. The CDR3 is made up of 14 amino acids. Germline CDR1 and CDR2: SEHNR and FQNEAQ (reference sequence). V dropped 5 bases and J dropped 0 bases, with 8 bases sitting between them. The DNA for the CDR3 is TGTGCCAGCAGCGTAGGGTATAGCAATCAGCCCCAGCATTTT. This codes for CASSVGYSNQPQHF.

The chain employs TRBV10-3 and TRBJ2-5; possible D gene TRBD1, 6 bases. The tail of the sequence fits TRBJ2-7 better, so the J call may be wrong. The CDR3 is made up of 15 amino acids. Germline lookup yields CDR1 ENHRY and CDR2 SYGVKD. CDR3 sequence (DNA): TGTGCCATCAGTGAGAGAGCAGGGGTAGGCTACGAGCAGTACTTC. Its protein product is CAISERAGVGYEQYF.

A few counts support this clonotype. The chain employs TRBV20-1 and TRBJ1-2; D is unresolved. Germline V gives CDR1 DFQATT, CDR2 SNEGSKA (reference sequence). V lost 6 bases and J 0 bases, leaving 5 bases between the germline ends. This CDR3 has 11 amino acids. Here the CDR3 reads CSAHTNYGYTF. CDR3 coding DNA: TGCAGTGCCCATACTAACTATGGCTACACCTTC.

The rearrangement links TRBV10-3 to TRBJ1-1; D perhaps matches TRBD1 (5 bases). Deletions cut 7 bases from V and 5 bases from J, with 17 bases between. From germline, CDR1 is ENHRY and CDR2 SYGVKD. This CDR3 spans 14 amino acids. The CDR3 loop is CAIKRGREGTEAFF. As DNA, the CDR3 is TGTGCCATCAAGAGGGGCAGGGAGGGGACTGAAGCTTTCTTT.

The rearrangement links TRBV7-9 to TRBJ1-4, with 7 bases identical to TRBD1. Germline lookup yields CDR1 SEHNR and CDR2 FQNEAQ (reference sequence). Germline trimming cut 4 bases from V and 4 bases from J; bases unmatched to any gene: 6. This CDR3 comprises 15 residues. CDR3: CASSSKDRHNEKLFF. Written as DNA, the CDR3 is TGTGCCAGCAGCTCGAAGGACAGGCATAATGAAAAACTGTTTTTT. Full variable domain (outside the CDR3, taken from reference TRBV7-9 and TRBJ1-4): DTGVSQNPRHKITKRGQNVTFRCDPISEHNRLYWYRQTLGQGPEFLTYFQNEAQLEKSRLLSDRFSAERPKGSFSTLEIQRTEQGDSAMYLCASSSKDRHNEKLFFGSGTQLSVL.

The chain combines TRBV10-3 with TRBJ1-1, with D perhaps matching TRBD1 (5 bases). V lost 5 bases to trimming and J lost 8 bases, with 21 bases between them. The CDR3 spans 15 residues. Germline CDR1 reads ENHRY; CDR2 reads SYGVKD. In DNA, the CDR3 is TGTGCCATCAGTCAATCCAACGGGGCGCCCCCGGAAGCTTTCTTT. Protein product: CAISQSNGAPPEAFF.

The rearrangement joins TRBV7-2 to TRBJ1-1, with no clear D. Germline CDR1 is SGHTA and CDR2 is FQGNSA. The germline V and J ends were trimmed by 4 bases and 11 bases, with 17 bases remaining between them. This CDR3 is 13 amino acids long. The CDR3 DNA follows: TGTGCCAGCAGCTGTAACAGTCTTGCGGGGGCTTTCTTT. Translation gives CASSCNSLAGAFF.

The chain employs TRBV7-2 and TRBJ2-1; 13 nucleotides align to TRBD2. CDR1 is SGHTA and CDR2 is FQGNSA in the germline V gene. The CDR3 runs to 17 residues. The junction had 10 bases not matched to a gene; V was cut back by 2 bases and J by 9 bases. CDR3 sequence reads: CASSLPAGLAGVGEQFF. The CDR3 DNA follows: TGTGCCAGCAGCTTACCGGCCGGACTAGCGGGAGTGGGTGAGCAGTTCTTC.

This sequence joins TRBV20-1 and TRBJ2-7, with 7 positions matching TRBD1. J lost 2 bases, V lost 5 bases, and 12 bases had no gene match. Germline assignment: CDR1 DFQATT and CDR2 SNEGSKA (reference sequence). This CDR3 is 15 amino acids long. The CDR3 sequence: CSAYPRDREPYEQYF. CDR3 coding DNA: TGCAGTGCTTACCCCCGAGACAGGGAACCCTACGAGCAGTACTTC.

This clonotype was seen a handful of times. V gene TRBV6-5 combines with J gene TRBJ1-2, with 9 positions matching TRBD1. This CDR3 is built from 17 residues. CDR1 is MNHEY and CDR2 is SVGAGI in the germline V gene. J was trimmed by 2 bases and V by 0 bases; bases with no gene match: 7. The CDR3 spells CASSYSRGDRVNYGYTF. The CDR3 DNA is TGTGCCAGCAGTTACTCGAGAGGGGACAGGGTAAACTATGGCTACACCTTC.

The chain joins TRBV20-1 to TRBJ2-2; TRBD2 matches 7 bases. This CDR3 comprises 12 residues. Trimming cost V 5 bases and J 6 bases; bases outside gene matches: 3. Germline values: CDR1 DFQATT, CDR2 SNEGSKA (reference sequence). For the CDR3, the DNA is TGCAGTGCTGGGGAGGGAGCCGGGGAGCTGTTTTTT. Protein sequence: CSAGEGAGELFF.

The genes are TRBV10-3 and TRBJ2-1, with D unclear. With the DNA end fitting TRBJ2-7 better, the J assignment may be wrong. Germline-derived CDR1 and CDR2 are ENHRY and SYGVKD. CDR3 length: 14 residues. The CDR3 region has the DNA TGTGCCATCAGTGAGTCGAAGTCTGACAATGAGCAGTACTTC. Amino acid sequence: CAISESKSDNEQYF.

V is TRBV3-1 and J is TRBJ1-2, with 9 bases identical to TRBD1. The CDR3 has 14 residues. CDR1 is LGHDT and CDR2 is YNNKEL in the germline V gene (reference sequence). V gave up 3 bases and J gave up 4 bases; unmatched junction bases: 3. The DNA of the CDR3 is TGTGCCAGCAGCCAGGCGGGACAGGGCTATGGCTACACCTTC. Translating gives CASSQAGQGYGYTF.

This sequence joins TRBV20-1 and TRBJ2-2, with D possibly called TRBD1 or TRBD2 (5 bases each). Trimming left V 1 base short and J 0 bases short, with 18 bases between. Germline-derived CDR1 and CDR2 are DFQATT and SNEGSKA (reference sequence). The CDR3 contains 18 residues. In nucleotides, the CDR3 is TGCAGTGCTAGAGGACCAATTGGGACGAACTCGAACACCGGGGAGCTGTTTTTT. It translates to CSARGPIGTNSNTGELFF.

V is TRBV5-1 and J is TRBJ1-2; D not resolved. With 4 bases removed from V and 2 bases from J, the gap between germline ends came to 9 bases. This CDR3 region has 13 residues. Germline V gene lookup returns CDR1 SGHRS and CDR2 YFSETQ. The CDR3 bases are TGCGCCAGCAGCATGGGATTCAACTATGGCTACACCTTC. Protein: CASSMGFNYGYTF.

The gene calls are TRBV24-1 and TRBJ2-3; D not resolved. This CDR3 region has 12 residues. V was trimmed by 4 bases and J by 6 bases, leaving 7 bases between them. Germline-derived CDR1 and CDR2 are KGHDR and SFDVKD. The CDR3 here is CATSENHDTQYF. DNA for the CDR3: TGTGCCACCAGTGAGAATCACGATACGCAGTATTTT.

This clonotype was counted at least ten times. The CDR3 bases are TGCGCCAGCAGCCAAGGGGCAGGGATGACAGATACGCAGTATTTT. Its protein product is CASSQGAGMTDTQYF. V is TRBV4-1 and J is TRBJ2-3; perhaps TRBD1 as D (5 bases). The CDR3 consists of 15 residues. The germline V gene has CDR1 MGHRA and CDR2 YSYEKL. Trimming removed 1 base from V and 3 bases from J, with 11 bases in between.

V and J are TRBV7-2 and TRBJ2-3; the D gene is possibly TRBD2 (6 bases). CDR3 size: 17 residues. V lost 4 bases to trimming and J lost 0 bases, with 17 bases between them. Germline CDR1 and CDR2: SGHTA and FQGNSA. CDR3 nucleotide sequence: TGTGCCAGCAGCTCGTACTCGTTGGGGACTAGCACAGATACGCAGTATTTT. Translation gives CASSSYSLGTSTDTQYF.

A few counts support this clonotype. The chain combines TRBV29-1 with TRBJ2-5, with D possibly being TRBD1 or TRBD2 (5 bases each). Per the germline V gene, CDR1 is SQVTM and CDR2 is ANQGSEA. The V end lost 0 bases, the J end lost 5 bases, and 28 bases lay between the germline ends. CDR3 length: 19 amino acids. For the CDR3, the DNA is TGCAGCGTTGAAGATGGGCTGGACAACTATGTCATGAGGGTTGAGACCCAGTACTTC. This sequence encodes CSVEDGLDNYVMRVETQYF.

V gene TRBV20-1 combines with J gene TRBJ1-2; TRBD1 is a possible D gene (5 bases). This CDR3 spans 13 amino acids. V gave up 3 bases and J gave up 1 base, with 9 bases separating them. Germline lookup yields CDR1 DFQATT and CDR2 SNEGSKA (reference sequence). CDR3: CSARATVNYGYTF. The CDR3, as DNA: TGCAGTGCTAGGGCGACAGTTAACTATGGCTACACCTTC.